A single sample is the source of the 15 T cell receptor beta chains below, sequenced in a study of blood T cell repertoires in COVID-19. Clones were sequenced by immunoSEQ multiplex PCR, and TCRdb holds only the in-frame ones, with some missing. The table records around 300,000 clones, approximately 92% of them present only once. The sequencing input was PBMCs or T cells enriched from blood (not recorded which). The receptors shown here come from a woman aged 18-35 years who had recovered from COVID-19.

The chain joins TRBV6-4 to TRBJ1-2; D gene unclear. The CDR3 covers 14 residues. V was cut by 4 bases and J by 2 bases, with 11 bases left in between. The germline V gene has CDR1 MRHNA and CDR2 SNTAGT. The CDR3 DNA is TGTGCCAGCAGTGCAACCCCCGGGAACTATGGCTACACCTTC. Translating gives CASSATPGNYGYTF.

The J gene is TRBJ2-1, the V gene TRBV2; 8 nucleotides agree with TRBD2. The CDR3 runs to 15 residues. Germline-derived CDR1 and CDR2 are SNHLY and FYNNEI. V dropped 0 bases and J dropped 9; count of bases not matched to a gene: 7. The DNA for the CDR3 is TGTGCCAGCAGTGAAGCGGCGGGGGGTACAGTTGAGCAGTTCTTC. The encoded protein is CASSEAAGGTVEQFF.

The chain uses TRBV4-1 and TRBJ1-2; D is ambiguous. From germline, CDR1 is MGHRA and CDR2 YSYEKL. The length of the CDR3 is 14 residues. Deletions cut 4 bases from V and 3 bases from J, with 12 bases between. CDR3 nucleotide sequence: TGCGCCAGCAGCCGGGGTGGGAGCCACTATGGCTACACCTTC. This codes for CASSRGGSHYGYTF.

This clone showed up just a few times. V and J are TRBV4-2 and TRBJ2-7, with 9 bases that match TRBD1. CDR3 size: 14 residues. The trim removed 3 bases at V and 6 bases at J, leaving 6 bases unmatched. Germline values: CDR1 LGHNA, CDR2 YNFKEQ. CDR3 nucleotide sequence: TGTGCCAGCAGCCAGCCGGGACAGGGCAGCGAGCAGTACTTC. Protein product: CASSQPGQGSEQYF.

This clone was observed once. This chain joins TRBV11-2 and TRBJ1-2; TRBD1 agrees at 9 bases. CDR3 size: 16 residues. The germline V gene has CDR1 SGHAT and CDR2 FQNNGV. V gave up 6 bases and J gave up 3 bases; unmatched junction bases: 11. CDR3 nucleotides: TGTGCCAGCAGAAGGACAGGGGCCCTCCCAGACTATGGCTACACCTTC. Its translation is CASRRTGALPDYGYTF.

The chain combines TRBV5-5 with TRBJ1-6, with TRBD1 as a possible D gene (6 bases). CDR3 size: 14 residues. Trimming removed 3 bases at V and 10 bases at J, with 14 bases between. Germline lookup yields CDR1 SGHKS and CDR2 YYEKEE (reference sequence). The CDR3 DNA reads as TGTGCCAGCAGCTCATTCAGGGGAAAATCACCCCTCCACTTT. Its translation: CASSSFRGKSPLHF.

The CDR3 nucleotides read TGTGCCAGTAGTATTAAGGACACCTTCTCGGACGAGCAGTACTTC. The encoded protein is CASSIKDTFSDEQYF. The chain is built from TRBV19 and TRBJ2-7, with a weak D call TRBD1 (5 bases). Germline CDR1 and CDR2: LNHDA and SQIVND (reference sequence). This CDR3 is 15 amino acids long. Trimming took off 3 bases at V and 5 bases at J, with 17 bases between the two ends.

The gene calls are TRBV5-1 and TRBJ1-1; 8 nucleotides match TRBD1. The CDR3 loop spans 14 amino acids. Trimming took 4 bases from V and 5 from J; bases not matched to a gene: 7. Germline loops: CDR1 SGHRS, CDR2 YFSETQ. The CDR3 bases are TGCGCCAGCAGCCCACGGACAGGGCGAACTGAAGCTTTCTTT. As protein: CASSPRTGRTEAFF.

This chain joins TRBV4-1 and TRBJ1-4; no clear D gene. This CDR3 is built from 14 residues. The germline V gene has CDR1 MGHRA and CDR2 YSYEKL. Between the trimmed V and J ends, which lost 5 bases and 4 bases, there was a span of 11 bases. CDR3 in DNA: TGCGCCAGCAGCACTCAGACTATTAATGAAAAACTGTTTTTT. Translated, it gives CASSTQTINEKLFF.

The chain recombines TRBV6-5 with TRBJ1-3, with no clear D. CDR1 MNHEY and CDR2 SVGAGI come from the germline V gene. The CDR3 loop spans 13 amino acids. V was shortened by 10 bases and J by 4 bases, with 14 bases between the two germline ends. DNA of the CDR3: TGTGCCACCACATGGGAGAGAGGAAACACCATATATTTT. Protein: CATTWERGNTIYF.

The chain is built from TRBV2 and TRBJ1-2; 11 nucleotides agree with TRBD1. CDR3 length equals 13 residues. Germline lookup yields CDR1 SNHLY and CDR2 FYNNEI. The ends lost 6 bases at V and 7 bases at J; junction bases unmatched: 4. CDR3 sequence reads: CASRDRGLGGYTF. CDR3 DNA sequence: TGTGCCAGCAGGGACAGGGGGCTCGGTGGCTACACCTTC.

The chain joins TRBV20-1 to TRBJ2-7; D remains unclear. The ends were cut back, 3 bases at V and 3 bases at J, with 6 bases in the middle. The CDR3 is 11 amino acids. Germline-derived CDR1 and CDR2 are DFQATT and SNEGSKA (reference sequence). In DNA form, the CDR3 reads TGCAGTGCTAGCGTTAGCTACGAGCAGTACTTC. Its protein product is CSASVSYEQYF.

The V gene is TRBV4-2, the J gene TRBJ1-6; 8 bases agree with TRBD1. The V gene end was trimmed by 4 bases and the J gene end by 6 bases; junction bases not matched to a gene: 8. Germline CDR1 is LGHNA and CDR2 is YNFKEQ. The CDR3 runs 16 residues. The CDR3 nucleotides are TGTGCCAGCAGCCCCAGGGGGCAAGGAGGTAATTCACCCCTCCACTTT. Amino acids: CASSPRGQGGNSPLHF.

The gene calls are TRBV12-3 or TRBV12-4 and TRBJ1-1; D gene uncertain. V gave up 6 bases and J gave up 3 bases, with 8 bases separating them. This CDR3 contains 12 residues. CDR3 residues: CASSPRHTEAFF. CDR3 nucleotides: TGTGCCAGCAGCCCTAGACACACTGAAGCTTTCTTT.

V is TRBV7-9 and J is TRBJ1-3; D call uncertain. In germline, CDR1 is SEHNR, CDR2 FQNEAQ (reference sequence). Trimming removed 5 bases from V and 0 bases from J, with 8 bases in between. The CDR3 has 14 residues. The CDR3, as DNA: TGTGCCAGCAGCACAGAAATCTCTGGAAACACCATATATTTT. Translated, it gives CASSTEISGNTIYF. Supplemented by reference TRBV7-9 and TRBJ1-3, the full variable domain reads DTGVSQNPRHKITKRGQNVTFRCDPISEHNRLYWYRQTLGQGPEFLTYFQNEAQLEKSRLLSDRFSAERPKGSFSTLEIQRTEQGDSAMYLCASSTEISGNTIYFGEGSWLTVV.